The sequence of this T cell receptor (beta chain) was determined in a study of regulatory T cells in long-lasting Graves disease. Whole-study results and caveats: The study found persistent patients shared more public clonotypes (roughly 2,800) than new patients (over 850). Newly diagnosed Graves' patients had higher TCR diversity than persistent ones. It was in persistent disease that TRBV28, TRBJ1-2 and TRBJ2-5 were favored.

This clonotype came up many times. The antigen is undetermined. Time point noted: persistent/refractory GD, antithyroid drugs over 5 years with positive TRAb. RNA extracted from PBMCs served as the sequencing template. Arm-PCR with iRepertoire HTBI primers amplified the CDR3 regions for these TCR beta libraries. TCRdb reprocessed the multiplex PCR reads with MiXCR, giving one entry per CDR3 protein. The repertoire holds 350,000 to 450,000 distinct CDR3 sequences, with roughly a fifth as singletons. CDR3 size: 14 residues. Trimming at V came to 5 bases and at J to 10 bases, leaving 13 bases not matched to a gene. Germline loops: CDR1 SGHKS, CDR2 YYEKEE (reference sequence).

The gene calls are TRBV5-5 and TRBJ1-1; 8 bases match TRBD1. Sequencing was performed on peripheral blood mononuclear cells (PBMCs), taken when the disease was refractory, from a patient treated with antithyroid drugs. This TCR came from a female donor with Graves disease. CDR3 nucleotides: TGTGCCAGCAGAATCGGACAGGGATTCCTTTTAGCTTTCTTT. It yields the protein CASRIGQGFLLAFF.